Shown below are 30 T cell receptor beta chains from a single sample sequenced in a study of molecular identifiers for immune sequencing clone quantification. Each CDR3 protein is one row after TCRdb ran MiXCR on the PCR reads. This sample has hundreds of thousands of distinct CDR3 sequences, with approximately 24% found just once. The specimen was naive CD8+ T cells from blood, with Jurkat cell RNA spiked in. Subset meaning: FACS-sorted CD8+CD4-CCR7+CD45RA+ naive T cells. The source is a human donor in good health. Some libraries in this study had Jurkat cell RNA spiked in.

In this sample, this clonotype turned up a few times. The chain employs TRBV6-6 and TRBJ1-1; D is undetermined. The CDR3 extends over 19 amino acids. The ends were cut back, 9 bases at V and 0 bases at J, with 29 bases in the middle. Germline values: CDR1 MNHNY, CDR2 SVGAGI (reference sequence). CDR3 coding DNA: TGTGCCAGTTTTCTTCGTGTACCAGCCATCTCCATCATGAACACTGAAGCTTTCTTT. This encodes CASFLRVPAISIMNTEAFF.

Concerning this clonotype: This sequence may be a read error, since a much larger clone differs from it by one base. The J gene is TRBJ2-7, the V gene TRBV6-2 or TRBV6-3; D unclear. The CDR3 is 14 residues long. Germline CDR1 reads MNHEY; CDR2 reads SVGEGT. Trimming shortened V by 6 bases and J by 5 bases, and 17 bases separated the two germline ends. Here the CDR3 reads CASSNSSVPHEQYF. CDR3 DNA: TGTGCCAGCAGCAATTCTTCGGTCCCCCACGAGCAGTACTTC.

This clonotype was picked up many times. The rearrangement links TRBV20-1 to TRBJ2-3; TRBD1 is a possible D gene (5 bases). The V and J ends lost 2 bases and 2 bases respectively, with 11 bases between them. CDR1 and CDR2 from the germline V gene are DFQATT and SNEGSKA (reference sequence). This CDR3 spans 14 amino acids. CDR3 residues: CSARIGVYTDTQYF. The CDR3 DNA reads as TGCAGTGCTAGAATAGGGGTATACACAGATACGCAGTATTTT.

There are many counts of this clonotype. CDR3 amino acids: CASSSTGTGWFEQYF. CDR3 in DNA: TGTGCCAGCAGCTCGACCGGGACAGGCTGGTTCGAGCAGTACTTC. V gene TRBV13 combines with J gene TRBJ2-7; 8 bases are a match to TRBD1. Germline assignment: CDR1 PRHDT and CDR2 FYEKMQ (reference sequence). After removal of 4 bases from V and 6 bases from J, the junction contained 11 bases not matched to a gene. The CDR3 runs 15 residues.

This clonotype was picked up a small number of times. The chain couples TRBV5-6 to TRBJ2-7; no firm D call. Trimming stripped 4 bases from V and 6 bases from J, with 8 bases between. The CDR3 totals 11 residues. Germline V CDR1 and CDR2: SGHDT, YYEEEE. The CDR3 reads CASSQDLEQYF. The CDR3 DNA follows: TGTGCCAGCAGCCAGGATCTCGAGCAGTACTTC.

This clonotype has ten or more counts. The chain combines TRBV5-6 with TRBJ1-2; 8 bases map to TRBD1. Germline trimming cut 0 bases from V and 4 bases from J; bases unmatched to any gene: 11. Germline V gene data show CDR1 as SGHDT and CDR2 as YYEEEE. The CDR3 extends over 17 amino acids. The CDR3 region is CASSLAAGDRLLYGYTF. In DNA form, the CDR3 reads TGTGCCAGCAGCTTGGCGGCCGGGGACAGGTTACTCTATGGCTACACCTTC.

This clonotype has at least ten counts. The chain has TRBV12-3 or TRBV12-4 and TRBJ1-1, with D uncertain. This CDR3 region has 12 residues. The V end lost 5 bases, the J end lost 4 bases, and 8 bases lay between the germline ends. CDR3 in DNA: TGTGCCAGCAGTCCGTTGAGCACTGAAGCTTTCTTT. Translating it yields CASSPLSTEAFF.

The chain's CDR3 is CASSQDLKRLGTDTQYF. In nucleotides, the CDR3 is TGTGCCAGCAGCCAAGATCTTAAGAGGTTGGGCACAGATACGCAGTATTTT. The chain links TRBV4-2 to TRBJ2-3; no clear D. The germline CDR1 and CDR2 sequences are LGHNA and YNFKEQ. The CDR3 is made up of 17 amino acids. V was shortened by 0 bases and J by 1 base, with 14 bases between the two germline ends.

This clonotype was seen many times. The rearrangement joins TRBV29-1 to TRBJ2-7; maybe TRBD2 (5 bases). The CDR3 runs to 13 residues. Germline V gene sequence: CDR1 SQVTM, CDR2 ANQGSEA. Trimming pared 4 bases from V and 3 bases from J, leaving 13 bases between. CDR3 in DNA: TGCAGCGTTGGCTCGGGGAGCGGCTACGAGCAGTACTTC. Its translation is CSVGSGSGYEQYF.

CDR3 DNA sequence: TGTGCCAGCAGCCTTACGACAGGGGGAAACCATGGCTACACCTTC. This sequence encodes CASSLTTGGNHGYTF. The V gene is TRBV7-9, the J gene TRBJ1-2, with 9 bases aligning to TRBD1. This CDR3 comprises 15 residues. Per the germline V gene, CDR1 is SEHNR and CDR2 is FQNEAQ (reference sequence). Germline trimming cut 5 bases from V and 6 bases from J; bases unmatched to any gene: 10.

This clonotype was seen only a few times. The V gene is TRBV12-3 or TRBV12-4, the J gene TRBJ2-3; 10 positions match TRBD2. This CDR3 spans 16 amino acids. J lost 2 bases, V lost 6 bases, and 8 bases had no gene match. CDR3 residues: CASSPGTSVYTDTQYF. As DNA, the CDR3 is TGTGCCAGCAGCCCCGGGACTAGCGTATACACAGATACGCAGTATTTT.

Notes on this clonotype: Just one base apart from a much larger clone, this may be a read error. The rearrangement joins TRBV6-2 or TRBV6-3 to TRBJ2-3; perhaps D is TRBD1 or TRBD2 (5 bases each). CDR3 length equals 16 residues. Trimming took off 5 bases at V and 1 base at J, with 16 bases between the two ends. Germline V gene data show CDR1 as MNHEY and CDR2 as SVGEGT. As DNA, the CDR3 is TGTGCCAGCAGTGCCCCGGGACGGAGCCGCACAGATACGCAGTATTTT. Encoded protein: CASSAPGRSRTDTQYF.

The chain couples TRBV27 to TRBJ1-4, with a possible D match to TRBD1 (5 bases). Germline V lookup: CDR1 MNHEY, CDR2 SMNVEV (reference sequence). V lost 3 bases and J lost 6, with 11 bases in between. This CDR3 has 14 residues. Written as DNA, the CDR3 is TGTGCCAGCAGTTTCCAGGGAGGGGATGAAAAACTGTTTTTT. It specifies CASSFQGGDEKLFF.

There are a few counts of this clonotype. The rearrangement uses TRBV6-2 or TRBV6-3 and TRBJ2-1, with D perhaps assigned TRBD1 or TRBD2 (5 bases each). The CDR3 contains 16 residues. Trimming took off 0 bases at V and 9 bases at J, with 18 bases between the two ends. From germline, CDR1 is MNHEY and CDR2 SVGEGT. The CDR3 coding sequence is TGTGCCAGCAGTTACTCCCTGACTTCGGACGGGGCTGAGCAGTTCTTC. Amino acid sequence: CASSYSLTSDGAEQFF.

The J gene is TRBJ2-3, the V gene TRBV20-1, with 9 bases aligning to TRBD2. The length of the CDR3 is 20 residues. Germline V gene data show CDR1 as DFQATT and CDR2 as SNEGSKA (reference sequence). The V gene end was trimmed by 0 bases and the J gene end by 2 bases; junction bases not matched to a gene: 18. CDR3 nucleotide sequence: TGCAGTGCTAGAGATATTTGGGGACTAGCAGATAAGAAACCCACAGATACGCAGTATTTT. Its protein product is CSARDIWGLADKKPTDTQYF.

This clonotype was seen repeatedly, ten times or more. The chain combines TRBV27 with TRBJ1-1; D remains unclear. The V end was cut by 3 bases, the J end by 3 bases, with 8 bases between. Germline CDR1 and CDR2: MNHEY and SMNVEV (reference sequence). CDR3 length equals 13 residues. The CDR3 spells CASSLNSYTEAFF. DNA for the CDR3: TGTGCCAGCAGTTTGAACAGCTACACTGAAGCTTTCTTT.

This clonotype was seen repeatedly, ten times or more. The chain carries TRBV18 and TRBJ2-6; perhaps TRBD1 as D (6 bases). The CDR3 is made up of 15 amino acids. V dropped 8 bases and J dropped 1 base, with 12 bases sitting between them. CDR1 is KGHSH and CDR2 is LQKENI in the germline V gene. The CDR3 region is CASTPTGSGANVLTF. The CDR3 DNA follows: TGTGCCAGCACTCCAACAGGGTCTGGGGCCAACGTCCTGACTTTC.

This clonotype was counted at least ten times. The CDR3 sequence is CASSATDSPISGANVLTF. Here the CDR3 DNA reads TGTGCCAGCAGCGCTACGGACAGCCCCATCTCTGGGGCCAACGTCCTGACTTTC. The chain joins TRBV9 to TRBJ2-6; TRBD1 is a possible D gene (6 bases). V was cut by 3 bases and J by 0 bases, with 16 bases left in between. CDR3 size: 18 residues. CDR1 is SGDLS, CDR2 YYNGEE, per germline.

The V gene is TRBV10-1, the J gene TRBJ2-7, with unresolved D. The germline gives CDR1 WNHNN, CDR2 SYGVQD (reference sequence). V lost 6 bases to trimming and J lost 7 bases, with 19 bases between them. The CDR3 consists of 14 residues. In nucleotides, the CDR3 is TGCGCCAGCAGCCTACGGGCCGCCAACGCGGAGCAGTACTTC. Translating gives CASSLRAANAEQYF.

This chain connects TRBV28 to TRBJ1-1; D might be TRBD1 (5 bases). Deletions cut 6 bases from V and 6 bases from J, with 17 bases between. CDR3 length: 14 residues. CDR1 and CDR2 (germline): MDHEN, SYDVKM. The CDR3 nucleotides read TGTGCCAGCAGCCGAGGGGATTCGGGAGCTGAAGCTTTCTTT. Amino acids: CASSRGDSGAEAFF.

This clonotype was seen at least ten times. The V gene is TRBV19, the J gene TRBJ1-5; no clear D gene. Germline V gives CDR1 LNHDA, CDR2 SQIVND (reference sequence). The CDR3 is made up of 14 amino acids. The V end was cut by 1 base, the J end by 5 bases, with 9 bases between. In DNA, the CDR3 is TGTGCCAGTAGTATAGTCGGGCTAGATCAGCCCCAGCATTTT. It specifies CASSIVGLDQPQHF.

A note on this clonotype: Likely a read error: the CDR3 ends without its conserved phenylalanine or tryptophan. CDR3 DNA sequence: TGCAGTGCTAGTGGGGGGGTTAGCACAGATACGCAGTATTCT. Protein sequence: CSASGGVSTDTQYS. The chain uses TRBV20-1 and TRBJ2-3; 7 positions agree with TRBD2. Per germline, CDR1 DFQATT and CDR2 SNEGSKA (reference sequence). CDR3 length: 14 residues. Losses at the gene ends were 3 bases for V and 0 bases for J; bases not matched to a gene: 3.

The chain combines TRBV9 with TRBJ2-2, with 8 bases aligning to TRBD2. V was pared by 2 bases and J by 0 bases, with 6 bases of the junction left unmatched. The CDR3 length is 17 residues. Germline V gene lookup returns CDR1 SGDLS and CDR2 YYNGEE. In DNA form, the CDR3 reads TGTGCCAGCAGCGTCTACGTAGCGGGGACGAACACCGGGGAGCTGTTTTTT. This translates into CASSVYVAGTNTGELFF.

The chain joins TRBV30 to TRBJ1-3, with D uncertain. CDR3 length: 11 amino acids. V was clipped by 4 bases and J by 8 bases, with 9 bases between them. Per germline, CDR1 GTSNPN and CDR2 SVGIG (reference sequence). The CDR3 DNA is TGTGCCTGGACCCACGTCCACACCATATATTTT. Translated, it gives CAWTHVHTIYF.

This clonotype was seen only a few times. The chain combines TRBV30 with TRBJ1-1, with D possibly TRBD1 on 6 matching bases. The germline CDR1 and CDR2 sequences are GTSNPN and SVGIG (reference sequence). The V end lost 4 bases, the J end lost 3 bases, and 12 bases lay between the germline ends. This CDR3 is 13 amino acids long. CDR3 protein: CAWTEGGDTEAFF. CDR3 nucleotide sequence: TGTGCCTGGACCGAAGGGGGGGACACTGAAGCTTTCTTT.

With regard to this clonotype: This may come from a read error, since a much larger clone is one base off. As DNA, the CDR3 is TGTGCCGGCAGCCCCTCGCCGAGCCAAGATACGCAGTATTTT. Protein sequence: CAGSPSPSQDTQYF. This rearrangement joins TRBV13 to TRBJ2-3; D gene uncertain. CDR1 is PRHDT, CDR2 FYEKMQ, per germline (reference sequence). The CDR3 has 14 amino acids.

This clonotype showed up many times. The chain combines TRBV4-3 with TRBJ2-1, with 7 bases lining up with TRBD2. This CDR3 is built from 15 residues. Germline CDR1 and CDR2: LGHNA and YSLEER. The ends lost 2 bases at V and 9 bases at J; junction bases unmatched: 10. CDR3 region: CASSQIGVGGTEQFF. The CDR3 nucleotides are TGCGCCAGCAGCCAAATCGGAGTGGGGGGGACTGAGCAGTTCTTC.

This clonotype was observed a handful of times. J is TRBJ1-4 and V is TRBV2, with 9 bases matching TRBD1. CDR1 SNHLY and CDR2 FYNNEI come from the germline V gene. The CDR3 has 19 residues. Trimming cost V 2 bases and J 7 bases; bases outside gene matches: 17. The CDR3 reads CASSETSSNTGTGFEKLFF. Written as DNA, the CDR3 is TGTGCCAGCAGTGAAACATCCTCAAATACCGGGACAGGGTTTGAAAAACTGTTTTTT. Variable domain in full (rest from reference TRBV2 and TRBJ1-4): EPEVTQTPSHQVTQMGQEVILRCVPISNHLYFYWYRQILGQKVEFLVSFYNNEISEKSEIFDDQFSVERPDGSNFTLKIRSTKLEDSAMYFCASSETSSNTGTGFEKLFFGSGTQLSVL.

This clonotype has a single count. With a much larger clone just one base away, this may be a read error. The V gene is TRBV4-3, the J gene TRBJ1-6, with 7 bases aligning to TRBD1. The CDR3 runs 19 residues. Germline V CDR1 and CDR2: LGHNA, YSLEER. This CDR3 reads CASSQVGQVADPENSPPHF. CDR3 DNA sequence: TGCGCCAGCAGCCAAGTAGGACAGGTGGCGGACCCGGAAAATTCACCCCCCCACTTT.

This clonotype was counted a few times. The chain combines TRBV28 with TRBJ1-5; D ambiguous. Germline V gene sequence: CDR1 MDHEN, CDR2 SYDVKM. The CDR3 covers 14 residues. The V and J ends lost 4 bases and 4 bases respectively, with 11 bases between them. Here the CDR3 reads CASSSMGINQPQHF. CDR3 in DNA: TGTGCCAGCAGTTCGATGGGGATTAATCAGCCCCAGCATTTT.